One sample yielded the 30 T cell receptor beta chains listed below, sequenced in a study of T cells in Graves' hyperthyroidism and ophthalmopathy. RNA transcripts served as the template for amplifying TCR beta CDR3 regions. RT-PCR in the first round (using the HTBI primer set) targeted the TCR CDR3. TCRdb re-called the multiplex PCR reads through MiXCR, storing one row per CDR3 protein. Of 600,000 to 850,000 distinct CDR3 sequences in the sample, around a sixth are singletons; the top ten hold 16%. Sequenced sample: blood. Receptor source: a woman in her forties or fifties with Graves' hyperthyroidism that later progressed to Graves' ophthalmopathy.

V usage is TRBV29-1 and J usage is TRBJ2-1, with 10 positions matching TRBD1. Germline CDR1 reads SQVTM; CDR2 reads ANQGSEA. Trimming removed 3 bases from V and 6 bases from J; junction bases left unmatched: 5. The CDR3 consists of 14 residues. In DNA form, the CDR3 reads TGCAGCGTTGAGGGGACAGGGGCTACCAATGAGCAGTTCTTC. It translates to CSVEGTGATNEQFF.

CDR3 amino acids: CATSTDGINEKLFF. The DNA of the CDR3 is TGTGCCACCAGCACGGACGGAATTAATGAAAAACTGTTTTTT. This chain connects TRBV15 to TRBJ1-4; D gene unclear. The V and J ends lost 4 bases and 4 bases respectively, with 10 bases between them. In germline, CDR1 is LNHNV, CDR2 YYDKDF (reference sequence). This CDR3 is 14 amino acids long.

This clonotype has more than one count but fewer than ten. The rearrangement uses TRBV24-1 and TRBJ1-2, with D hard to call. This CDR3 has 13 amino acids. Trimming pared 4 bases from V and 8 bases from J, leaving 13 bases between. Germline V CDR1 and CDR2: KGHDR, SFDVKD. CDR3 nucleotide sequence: TGTGCCACCAGTGACGAGGGAGGGCGCGGCTACACCTTC. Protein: CATSDEGGRGYTF.

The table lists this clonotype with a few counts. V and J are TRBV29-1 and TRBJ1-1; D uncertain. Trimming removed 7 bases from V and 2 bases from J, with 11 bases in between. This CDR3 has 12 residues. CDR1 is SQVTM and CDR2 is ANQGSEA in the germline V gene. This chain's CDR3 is CSGTDGNTEAFF. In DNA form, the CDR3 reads TGCAGCGGCACGGACGGAAACACTGAAGCTTTCTTT.

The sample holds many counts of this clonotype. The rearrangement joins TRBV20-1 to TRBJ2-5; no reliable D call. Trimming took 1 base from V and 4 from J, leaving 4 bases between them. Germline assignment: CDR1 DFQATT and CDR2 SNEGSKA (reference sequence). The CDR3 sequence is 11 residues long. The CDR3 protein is CSARVLETQYF. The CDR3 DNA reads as TGCAGTGCTAGAGTTTTAGAGACCCAGTACTTC.

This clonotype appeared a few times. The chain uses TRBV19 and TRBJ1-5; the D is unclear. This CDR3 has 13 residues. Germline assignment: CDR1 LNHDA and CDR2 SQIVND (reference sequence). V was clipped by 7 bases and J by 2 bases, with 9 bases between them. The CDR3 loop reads CASTSDGNQPQHF. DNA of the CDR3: TGTGCCAGTACCTCGGACGGCAATCAGCCCCAGCATTTT.

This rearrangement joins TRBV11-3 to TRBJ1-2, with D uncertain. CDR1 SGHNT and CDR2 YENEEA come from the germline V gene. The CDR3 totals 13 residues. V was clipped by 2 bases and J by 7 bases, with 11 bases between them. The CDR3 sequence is CASSLSWKSGYTF. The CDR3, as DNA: TGTGCCAGCAGCTTATCATGGAAGAGTGGCTACACCTTC.

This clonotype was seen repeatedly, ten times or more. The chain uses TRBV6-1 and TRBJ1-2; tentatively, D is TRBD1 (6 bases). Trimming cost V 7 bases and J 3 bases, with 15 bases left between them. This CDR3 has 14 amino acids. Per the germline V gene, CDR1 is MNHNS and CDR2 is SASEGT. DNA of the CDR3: TGTGCCAGCAACCCGGGGGCAGGGGACTATGGCTACACCTTC. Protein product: CASNPGAGDYGYTF.

This chain's CDR3 is CASRDRLTEQFF. The CDR3 DNA reads as TGCGCCAGCAGGGATAGGTTGACTGAGCAGTTCTTC. This chain links TRBV5-1 with TRBJ2-1, with unresolved D. CDR1 is SGHRS, CDR2 YFSETQ, per germline. The V gene lost 5 bases and the J gene lost 9 bases, with 12 bases spanning the gap. CDR3 length: 12 amino acids.

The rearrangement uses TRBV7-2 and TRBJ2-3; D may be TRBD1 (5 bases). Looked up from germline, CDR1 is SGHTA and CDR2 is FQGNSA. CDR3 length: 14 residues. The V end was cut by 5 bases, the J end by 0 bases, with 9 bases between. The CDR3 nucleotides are TGTGCCAGCAGCGTACAGGTCAGCACAGATACGCAGTATTTT. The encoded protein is CASSVQVSTDTQYF.

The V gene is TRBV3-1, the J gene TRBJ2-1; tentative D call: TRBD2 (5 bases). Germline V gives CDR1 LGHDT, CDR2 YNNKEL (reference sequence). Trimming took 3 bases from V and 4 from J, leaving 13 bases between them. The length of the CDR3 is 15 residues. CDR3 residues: CASSQTRTYYNEQFF. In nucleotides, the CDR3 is TGTGCCAGCAGCCAGACCAGGACTTATTACAATGAGCAGTTCTTC.

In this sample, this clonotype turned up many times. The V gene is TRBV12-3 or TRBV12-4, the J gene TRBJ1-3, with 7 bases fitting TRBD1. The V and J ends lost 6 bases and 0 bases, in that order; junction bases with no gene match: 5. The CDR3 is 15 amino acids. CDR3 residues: CASRKTGNSGNTIYF. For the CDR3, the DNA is TGTGCCAGCAGAAAGACAGGGAACTCTGGAAACACCATATATTTT.

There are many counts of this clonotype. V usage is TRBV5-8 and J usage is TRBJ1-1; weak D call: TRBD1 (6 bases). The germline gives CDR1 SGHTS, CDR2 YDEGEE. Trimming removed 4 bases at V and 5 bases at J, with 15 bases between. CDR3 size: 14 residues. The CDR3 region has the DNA TGTGCCAGCAGCGAACGACAGGATAGGACTGAAGCTTTCTTT. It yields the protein CASSERQDRTEAFF.

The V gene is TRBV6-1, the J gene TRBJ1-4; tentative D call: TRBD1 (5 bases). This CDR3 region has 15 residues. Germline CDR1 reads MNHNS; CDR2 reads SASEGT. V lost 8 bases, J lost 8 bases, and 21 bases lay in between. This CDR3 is CASCPGTPGREKLFF. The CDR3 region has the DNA TGTGCCAGCTGCCCAGGGACGCCGGGAAGGGAAAAACTGTTTTTT.

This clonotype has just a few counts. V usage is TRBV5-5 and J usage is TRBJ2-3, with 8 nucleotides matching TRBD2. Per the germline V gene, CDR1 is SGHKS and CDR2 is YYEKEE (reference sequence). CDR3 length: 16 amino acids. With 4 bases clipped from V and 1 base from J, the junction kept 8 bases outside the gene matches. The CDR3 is CASSPERGQRTDTQYF. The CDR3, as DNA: TGTGCCAGCAGCCCAGAGCGGGGGCAACGCACAGATACGCAGTATTTT.

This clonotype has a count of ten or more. The CDR3 is CSASPTGLRNTEAFF. Here the CDR3 DNA reads TGCAGTGCTAGTCCGACAGGGTTGAGGAACACTGAAGCTTTCTTT. V and J are TRBV20-1 and TRBJ1-1, with 7 bases aligning to TRBD1. Germline loops: CDR1 DFQATT, CDR2 SNEGSKA (reference sequence). This CDR3 spans 15 amino acids. With V trimmed by 3 bases and J by 1 base, 8 bases remained unmatched.

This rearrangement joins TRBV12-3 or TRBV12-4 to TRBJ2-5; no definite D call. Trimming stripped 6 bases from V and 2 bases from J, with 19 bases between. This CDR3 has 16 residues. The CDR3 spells CASRPLLGFAQETQYF. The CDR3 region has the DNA TGTGCCAGCAGACCACTCCTGGGGTTCGCACAAGAGACCCAGTACTTC.

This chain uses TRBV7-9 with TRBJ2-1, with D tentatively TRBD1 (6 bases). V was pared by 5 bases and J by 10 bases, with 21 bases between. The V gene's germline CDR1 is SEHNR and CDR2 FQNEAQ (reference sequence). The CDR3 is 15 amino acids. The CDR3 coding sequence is TGTGCCAGCAGCAGCCGGGACAACGATCCCCGGGAGCAGTTCTTC. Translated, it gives CASSSRDNDPREQFF.

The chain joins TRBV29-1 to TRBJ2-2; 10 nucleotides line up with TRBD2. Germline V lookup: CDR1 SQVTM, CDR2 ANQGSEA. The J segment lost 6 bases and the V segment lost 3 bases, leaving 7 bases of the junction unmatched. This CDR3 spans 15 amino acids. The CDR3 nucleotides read TGCAGCGTTGATAGCGAGCGGGGGGGCTCCGGGGAGCTGTTTTTT. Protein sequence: CSVDSERGGSGELFF.

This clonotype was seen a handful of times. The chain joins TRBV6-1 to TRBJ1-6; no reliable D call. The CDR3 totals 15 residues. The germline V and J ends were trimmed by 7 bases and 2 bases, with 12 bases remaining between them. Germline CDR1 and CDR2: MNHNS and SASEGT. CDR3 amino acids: CASTPRSTYNSPLHF. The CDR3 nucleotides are TGTGCCAGCACCCCCCGGTCCACCTATAATTCACCCCTCCACTTT.

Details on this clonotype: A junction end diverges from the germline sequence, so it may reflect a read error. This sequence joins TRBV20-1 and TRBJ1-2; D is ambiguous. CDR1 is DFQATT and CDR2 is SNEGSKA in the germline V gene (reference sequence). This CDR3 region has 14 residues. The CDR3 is CSARVRRVVYDYTF. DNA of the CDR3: TGCAGTGCTAGAGTCAGACGGGTCGTCTATGACTACACCTTC.

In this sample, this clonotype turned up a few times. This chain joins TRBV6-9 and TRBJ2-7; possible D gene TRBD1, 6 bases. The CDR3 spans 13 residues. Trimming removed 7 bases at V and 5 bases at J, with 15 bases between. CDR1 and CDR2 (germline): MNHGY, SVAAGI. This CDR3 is CASTLGAFNEQYF. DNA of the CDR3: TGTGCCAGCACGTTGGGGGCGTTCAACGAGCAGTACTTC.

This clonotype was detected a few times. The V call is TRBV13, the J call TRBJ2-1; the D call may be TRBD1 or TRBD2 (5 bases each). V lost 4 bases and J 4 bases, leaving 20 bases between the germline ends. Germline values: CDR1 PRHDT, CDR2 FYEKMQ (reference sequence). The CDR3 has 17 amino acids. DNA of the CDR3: TGTGCCAGCAGCTCCCAATTGAGGGGAATTACTTACAATGAGCAGTTCTTC. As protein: CASSSQLRGITYNEQFF.

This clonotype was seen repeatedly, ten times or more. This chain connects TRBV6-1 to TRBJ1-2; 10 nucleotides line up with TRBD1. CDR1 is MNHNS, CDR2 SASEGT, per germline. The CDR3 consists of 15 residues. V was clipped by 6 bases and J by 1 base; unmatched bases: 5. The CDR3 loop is CASRDRGTFNYGYTF. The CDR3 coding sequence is TGTGCCAGCAGGGACAGGGGGACGTTTAACTATGGCTACACCTTC.

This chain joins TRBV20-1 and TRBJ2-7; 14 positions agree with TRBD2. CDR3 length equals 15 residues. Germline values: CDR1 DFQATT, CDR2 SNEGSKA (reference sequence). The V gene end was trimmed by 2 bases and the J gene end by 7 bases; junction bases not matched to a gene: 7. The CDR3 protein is CSARTGTSGGWEQYF. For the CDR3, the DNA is TGCAGTGCTAGAACCGGGACTAGCGGGGGCTGGGAGCAGTACTTC.

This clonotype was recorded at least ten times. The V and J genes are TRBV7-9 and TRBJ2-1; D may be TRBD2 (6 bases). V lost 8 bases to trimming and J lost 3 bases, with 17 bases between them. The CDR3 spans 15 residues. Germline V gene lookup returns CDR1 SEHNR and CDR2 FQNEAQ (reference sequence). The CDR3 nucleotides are TGTGCCAGCCTGCCGGAGGGAATCGTCTACAATGAGCAGTTCTTC. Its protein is CASLPEGIVYNEQFF.

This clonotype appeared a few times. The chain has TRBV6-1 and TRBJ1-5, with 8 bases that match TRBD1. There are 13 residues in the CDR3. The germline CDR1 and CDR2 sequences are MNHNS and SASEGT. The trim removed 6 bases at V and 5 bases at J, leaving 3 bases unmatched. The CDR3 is CASRDRVDQPQHF. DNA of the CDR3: TGTGCCAGCAGGGACAGGGTGGATCAGCCCCAGCATTTT.

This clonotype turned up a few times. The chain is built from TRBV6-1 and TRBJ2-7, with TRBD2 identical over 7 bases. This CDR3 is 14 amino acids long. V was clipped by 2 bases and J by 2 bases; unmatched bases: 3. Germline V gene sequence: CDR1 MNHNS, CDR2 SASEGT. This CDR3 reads CASSEQGGPYEQYF. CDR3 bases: TGTGCCAGCAGTGAACAGGGAGGGCCCTACGAGCAGTACTTC.

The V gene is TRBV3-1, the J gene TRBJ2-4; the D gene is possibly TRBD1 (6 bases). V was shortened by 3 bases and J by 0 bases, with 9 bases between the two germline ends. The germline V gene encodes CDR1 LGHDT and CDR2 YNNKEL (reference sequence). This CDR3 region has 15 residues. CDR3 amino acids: CASSQYRVAKNIQYF. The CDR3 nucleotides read TGTGCCAGCAGCCAGTACAGGGTAGCCAAAAACATTCAGTACTTC.

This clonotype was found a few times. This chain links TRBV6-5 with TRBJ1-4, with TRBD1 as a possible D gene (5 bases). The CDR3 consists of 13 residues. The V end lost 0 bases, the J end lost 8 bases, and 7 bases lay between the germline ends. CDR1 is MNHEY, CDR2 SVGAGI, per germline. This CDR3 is CASSYSGGEKLFF. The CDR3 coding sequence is TGTGCCAGCAGTTACTCGGGGGGAGAAAAACTGTTTTTT.